A selection of T cell receptor beta chains follows, all from one sample in a study of CD8 T cells in Susac syndrome. Each CDR3 protein is one row after TCRdb ran MiXCR on the immunoSEQ multiplex PCR reads. This sample yields more than 150,000 distinct CDR3 sequences, of which around 94% are seen a single time; around 0.14% belongs to the top ten. Sequences were obtained from CD4+ T cells from PBMCs. These receptors all come from a human donor in good health. CDR3s leave out the opening cysteine and the closing phenylalanine or tryptophan.

J	V	CDR3
TRBJ2-1	TRBV20-1	SAVPQSSYNEQF
TRBJ2-5	TRBV20-1	SARVRPMWETQY
TRBJ1-1	TRBV18	ASSQGNTEAF
TRBJ2-1	TRBV21-1	ASPSPMMVGNNEQF
TRBJ1-3	TRBV12-3/TRBV12-4	ASSTTGNSGNTIY
TRBJ2-3	TRBV11-3	ASSLGQGGTDTQY
TRBJ1-2	TRBV4-3	ASSQATGRGYT
TRBJ1-5	TRBV6-1	ASRSGDNQPQH
TRBJ2-3	TRBV12-3/TRBV12-4	ASSLTTSTDTQY
TRBJ2-7	TRBV7-9	ASSFNSPPGEQY
TRBJ2-5	TRBV7-2	ASTPRGGIGETQY
TRBJ2-7	TRBV6-5	ASSYWKGSYEQY
TRBJ2-6	TRBV15	ATSRGRDTISGANVLT
TRBJ1-4	TRBV18	ASSPSTNEKLF
TRBJ2-1	TRBV20-1	SARVSGGLSREQF
TRBJ1-2	TRBV7-9	ASSYAVQGNYGYT
TRBJ2-1	TRBV19	ASSRSYNEQF